This TCR beta chain emerged from a study of T cells of healthy individuals (dated by TCRdb to 2017 to 2018). This clonotype was recorded at least ten times. There is no known antigen for this receptor. There are no base qualities to consult, and no much larger clone falls within one base. The method behind the library was 5' RACE. Sequencing used an Illumina MiSeq. Using fastp at Q25 and MiXCR, TCRdb reprocessed the public reads and kept productive beta chains. One record per CDR3 amino acid sequence lists the most common genes and DNA. A total of tens of thousands of distinct CDR3 sequences appear in this sample, roughly 14% of them only once. The biggest ten clones account for 15% to 20% of the sample. The CDR1 and CDR2 encoded by the germline V gene are SGHRS and YFSETQ. Including the terminal cysteine and phenylalanine, the CDR3 comprises 14 residues. Solely the CDR3 DNA is kept, with 42 bases framed from the first base. V sheds 0 bases and J sheds 3 bases, leaving 7 bases between their ends.

The sequence derives from a human donor in good health. The chain joins TRBV5-1 to TRBJ1-5; no D gene is confidently identified. Here is the DNA: TGCGCCAGCAGCTTGGGGCCGATCAATCAGCCCCAGCATTTT. It translates to CASSLGPINQPQHF.